A selection of T cell receptor beta chains follows, all from one sample in a study of OX40 agonist ivuxolimab in advanced cancers. The method was immunoSEQ multiplex PCR; TCRdb's version includes in-frame clones alone and lacks a portion of them. This sample has about 46,000 clones, with 88% found just once. The starting material was CD4+ or CD8+ T cells sorted from blood, obtained in a trial of the OX40 agonist ivuxolimab. These receptors all stem from an adult with an advanced solid tumor such as melanoma, head and neck, liver or kidney cancer. CDR3s include the opening cysteine and the closing phenylalanine or tryptophan. A D gene is named only where the DNA matches it firmly. The size field is filled for only some rows; it gives once, few, many or a size class.

J gene: TRBJ1-2; V gene: TRBV7-9; clone size: .; D gene: .; CDR3 DNA: TGTGCCAGCAGCGTTGACTGGGGAAACTATGGCTACACCTTC; CDR3 protein: CASSVDWGNYGYTF
J gene: TRBJ2-1; V gene: TRBV29-1; clone size: .; D gene: .; CDR3 DNA: TGCAGCGCGACGATTGGGGGGGCTGCTTACAATGAGCAGTTCTTC; CDR3 protein: CSATIGGAAYNEQFF
J gene: TRBJ1-2; V gene: TRBV27; clone size: .; D gene: .; CDR3 DNA: TGTGCCAGCAGTTCGACAGGCTATGGCTACACCTTC; CDR3 protein: CASSSTGYGYTF
J gene: TRBJ2-7; V gene: TRBV30; clone size: .; D gene: .; CDR3 DNA: TGTGCCTGGAGTATGCAGGTCGAGCAGTACTTC; CDR3 protein: CAWSMQVEQYF
J gene: TRBJ1-2; V gene: TRBV25-1; clone size: once; D gene: .; CDR3 DNA: TGTGCCAGCAGTGAATCTCTAGCTCGCTATGGCTACACCTTC; CDR3 protein: CASSESLARYGYTF
J gene: TRBJ2-2; V gene: TRBV4-2; clone size: .; D gene: .; CDR3 DNA: TGTGCCAGCAGCCAAGAAGGAACGTGGCAAGGGGAGCTGTTTTTT; CDR3 protein: CASSQEGTWQGELFF
J gene: TRBJ2-5; V gene: TRBV12-2; clone size: .; D gene: .; CDR3 DNA: TGTGCAAGTCGCACCAAGCAGCAGGATAGAGGAGAGACCCAGTACTTC; CDR3 protein: CASRTKQQDRGETQYF
J gene: TRBJ1-1; V gene: TRBV29-1; clone size: .; D gene: TRBD1; CDR3 DNA: TGCAGCGTTGTGGAGGGGGCGAACACTGAAGCTTTCTTT; CDR3 protein: CSVVEGANTEAFF
J gene: TRBJ2-7; V gene: TRBV19; clone size: .; D gene: .; CDR3 DNA: TGTGCCAGTAGTACTCTATTGACCAGGGACGAGCAGTACTTC; CDR3 protein: CASSTLLTRDEQYF
J gene: TRBJ2-5; V gene: TRBV27; clone size: .; D gene: .; CDR3 DNA: TGTGCCAGCAGTTTAAGCCCGAAGACAGGGTTGGGGGGGCACCAAGAGACCCAGTACTTC; CDR3 protein: CASSLSPKTGLGGHQETQYF
J gene: TRBJ2-3; V gene: TRBV11-3; clone size: .; D gene: .; CDR3 DNA: TGTGCCAGCAGCTTTGAGGGGGGAGATACGCAGTATTTT; CDR3 protein: CASSFEGGDTQYF
J gene: TRBJ2-4; V gene: TRBV28; clone size: .; D gene: TRBD2; CDR3 DNA: TGTGCCAGCAGTCTCTACGGTGGGACTAGCGGAGGCTTACTAGCCAAAAACATTCAGTACTTC; CDR3 protein: CASSLYGGTSGGLLAKNIQYF
J gene: TRBJ1-2; V gene: TRBV5-5; clone size: .; D gene: .; CDR3 DNA: TGTGCCAGCAGCTTGCCGATTGGGACCCCAAATGCGTATGGCTACACCTTC; CDR3 protein: CASSLPIGTPNAYGYTF
J gene: TRBJ1-2; V gene: TRBV6-1; clone size: few; D gene: .; CDR3 DNA: TGTGCCAGCAGTGAAGGGGACATGGGCTACACCTTC; CDR3 protein: CASSEGDMGYTF
J gene: TRBJ2-1; V gene: TRBV15; clone size: .; D gene: TRBD1; CDR3 DNA: TGTGCCACCAGCAGTAGACAGGGGGCGAGGGATGAGCAGTTCTTC; CDR3 protein: CATSSRQGARDEQFF
J gene: TRBJ2-2; V gene: TRBV5-1; clone size: .; D gene: .; CDR3 DNA: TGCGCCAGCTCAGCAACCGCCACGACCGGGGAGCTGTTTTTT; CDR3 protein: CASSATATTGELFF
J gene: TRBJ2-1; V gene: TRBV14; clone size: .; D gene: .; CDR3 DNA: TGTGCCAGCAGCCAAAAGACGCGGATTAGCGGAGTGAACAATGAGCAGTTCTTC; CDR3 protein: CASSQKTRISGVNNEQFF
J gene: TRBJ2-2; V gene: TRBV10-1; clone size: .; D gene: .; CDR3 DNA: TGCGCCAGCAGGGCCGGACCTGATAGGGGGGAGCTGTTTTTT; CDR3 protein: CASRAGPDRGELFF
J gene: TRBJ2-1; V gene: TRBV7-9; clone size: .; D gene: .; CDR3 DNA: TGTGCCAGCAGCTTCAGCCATGAGCAGTTCTTC; CDR3 protein: CASSFSHEQFF
J gene: TRBJ2-1; V gene: TRBV6-5; clone size: .; D gene: .; CDR3 DNA: TGTGCCAGCAGTTACAGTAGACAGGACGAGCAGTTCTTC; CDR3 protein: CASSYSRQDEQFF
J gene: TRBJ1-1; V gene: TRBV2; clone size: .; D gene: TRBD1; CDR3 DNA: TGTGCCAGCAGTTTTGACAGGGCTCTGGGTGAAGCTTTCTTT; CDR3 protein: CASSFDRALGEAFF
J gene: TRBJ1-2; V gene: TRBV10-3; clone size: .; D gene: .; CDR3 DNA: TGTGCCATCAGGCTGACAGGACCAAACTATGGCTACACCTTC; CDR3 protein: CAIRLTGPNYGYTF
J gene: TRBJ2-2; V gene: TRBV4-2; clone size: .; D gene: TRBD2; CDR3 DNA: TGTGCCAGCAGCCAAGATTACTCGGGGGGGAACACCGGGGAGCTGTTTTTT; CDR3 protein: CASSQDYSGGNTGELFF
J gene: TRBJ1-1; V gene: TRBV6-6; clone size: .; D gene: .; CDR3 DNA: TGTGCCAGCAATCCCCCAGGGAACACTGAAGCTTTCTTT; CDR3 protein: CASNPPGNTEAFF
J gene: TRBJ1-2; V gene: TRBV27; clone size: once; D gene: TRBD1; CDR3 DNA: TGTGCCAGCAGTTTATCAGGCCAGGGGGCGGTCTATGGCTACACCTTC; CDR3 protein: CASSLSGQGAVYGYTF
J gene: TRBJ2-7; V gene: TRBV18; clone size: .; D gene: TRBD2; CDR3 DNA: TGTGCCAGCTCACGGACTAGCAGCGACGAGCAGTACTTC; CDR3 protein: CASSRTSSDEQYF
J gene: TRBJ2-1; V gene: TRBV13; clone size: .; D gene: TRBD1; CDR3 DNA: TGTGCCAGCAGCCACGGACAGGGTTACTACAATGAGCAGTTCTTC; CDR3 protein: CASSHGQGYYNEQFF
J gene: TRBJ1-1; V gene: TRBV7-3; clone size: .; D gene: .; CDR3 DNA: TGTGCCAGCAGCTTAACTTCCGGGGGTACTGAAGCTTTCTTT; CDR3 protein: CASSLTSGGTEAFF
J gene: TRBJ2-3; V gene: TRBV28; clone size: .; D gene: TRBD1; CDR3 DNA: TGTGCCAGCAGTCAAACAGGGGTCAGCACAGATACGCAGTATTTT; CDR3 protein: CASSQTGVSTDTQYF
J gene: TRBJ2-2; V gene: TRBV19; clone size: .; D gene: .; CDR3 DNA: TGTGCCAGTAGTATTCGGGATGCTGGGGAGCTGTTTTTT; CDR3 protein: CASSIRDAGELFF
J gene: TRBJ1-1; V gene: TRBV7-8; clone size: .; D gene: .; CDR3 DNA: TGTGCCAGCAGCGAACAGGGTTATGTGGGCACTGAAGCTTTCTTT; CDR3 protein: CASSEQGYVGTEAFF
J gene: TRBJ2-1; V gene: TRBV7-7; clone size: .; D gene: TRBD2; CDR3 DNA: TGTGCTAGCAGCTTACTAGCGGGGGGGCCCAATGAGCAGTTCTTC; CDR3 protein: CASSLLAGGPNEQFF
J gene: TRBJ1-2; V gene: TRBV4-1; clone size: .; D gene: TRBD1; CDR3 DNA: TGCGCCAGCAGCCACCCGATGGGACAGGGACACCGCCTCTATGGCTACACCTTC; CDR3 protein: CASSHPMGQGHRLYGYTF
J gene: TRBJ1-2; V gene: TRBV9; clone size: .; D gene: .; CDR3 DNA: TGTGCCAGGATTTCTAGGGTCTACAACTATGGCTACACCTTC; CDR3 protein: CARISRVYNYGYTF
J gene: TRBJ2-5; V gene: TRBV4-1; clone size: .; D gene: TRBD1; CDR3 DNA: TGCGCCAGCAGCCGGGGGGACAGGGACGGCGAGACCCAGTACTTC; CDR3 protein: CASSRGDRDGETQYF
J gene: TRBJ2-7; V gene: TRBV7-9; clone size: .; D gene: .; CDR3 DNA: TGTGCCAGCAGCTTAGCGGACCCCCTGCCCTACGAGCAGTACTTC; CDR3 protein: CASSLADPLPYEQYF
J gene: TRBJ1-1; V gene: TRBV10-3; clone size: .; D gene: .; CDR3 DNA: TGTGCCATCAGTGGAGGGGCTGACACTGAAGCTTTCTTT; CDR3 protein: CAISGGADTEAFF